The table lists the clone carrying this T cell receptor beta chain with a few counts. The antigen remains unidentified. The sample originates from a study of vaccination and CD4 T cells after COVID-19. Overall study: Nasal swab PCR showed SARS-CoV-2 in convalescent patients, fewer than 10 with mild and one with severe disease. Cultures designated as controls were supplied with a CEFX pool, an HIV-1 Nef pool, or no peptide.

V lost 6 bases to trimming and J lost 6 bases; unmatched junction nucleotides: 7. There are 14 residues in the CDR3. Germline CDR1 SNHLY, CDR2 FYNNEI. The Oncomine TCR Beta short-read assay was applied to DNA of cultured CD4+ T cells. After culture, CD4+ T cells served as the source for genomic DNA extraction. MiXCR, run by TCRdb on the PCR reads, gives a single entry per CDR3 protein. The table shows fewer than 20,000 distinct CDR3 sequences, with approximately 50% occurring only once. Described treatment: roughly 11-day PBMC culture with coronavirus spike peptide pools or control peptides (ViraFEST assay).

The input for sequencing was CD4+ T cells from blood, cultured in vitro, taken before SARS-CoV-2 vaccination. The sequence derives from a human donor who had recovered from COVID-19. This rearrangement joins TRBV2 to TRBJ1-5, with TRBD1 matching over 8 bases. Here the CDR3 DNA reads TGTGCCAGCAGCAAGGACAGGGTGCGTCAGCCCCAGCATTTT. It specifies CASSKDRVRQPQHF.